This paragraph reports one T cell receptor beta chain. Its antigen is unknown. In nominal health when sampled, donors likely had unrecorded immune exposures nonetheless. This specimen comes from a study of cytomegalovirus exposure and HLA in healthy donors. General study points: TCR beta chains numbering 150 to 200 were designated cytomegalovirus-associated.

Primers included in the PCR were 60 Vbeta and 13 Jbeta primers. Profiling relied on immunoSEQ multiplex PCR, and the TCRdb table lists in-frame clones only, not all of them. The sample has about 120,000 clones, 75% to 85% seen once. The sequenced sample was PBMCs. The receptor comes from a man younger than 40 in good health and CMV-seropositive.

This CDR3 reads CASSAKETQYF. The CDR3 region has the DNA TGTGCCAGCAGTGCCAAAGAGACCCAGTACTTC. The V and J genes are TRBV2 and TRBJ2-5; D call uncertain. Trimming left V 4 bases short and J 3 bases short, with 3 bases between. Germline CDR1 reads SNHLY; CDR2 reads FYNNEI. The CDR3 length is 11 residues.